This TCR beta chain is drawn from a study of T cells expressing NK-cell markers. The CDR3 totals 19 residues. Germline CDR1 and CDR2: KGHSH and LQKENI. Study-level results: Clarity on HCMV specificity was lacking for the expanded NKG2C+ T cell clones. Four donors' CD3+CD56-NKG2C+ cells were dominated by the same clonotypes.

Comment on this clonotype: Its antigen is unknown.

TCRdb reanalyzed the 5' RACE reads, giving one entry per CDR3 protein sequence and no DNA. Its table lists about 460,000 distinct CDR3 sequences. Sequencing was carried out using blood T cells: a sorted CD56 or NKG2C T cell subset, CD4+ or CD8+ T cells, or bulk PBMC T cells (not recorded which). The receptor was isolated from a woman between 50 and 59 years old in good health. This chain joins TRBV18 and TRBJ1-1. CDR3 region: CASSPLRTRGALMNTEAFF.